This T cell receptor beta chain stems from a study of blood T cell repertoires in COVID-19. For the study at large: Donors in the United States, Italy and Spain gave samples during acute or convalescent COVID-19.

Profiling relied on immunoSEQ multiplex PCR, and the TCRdb table lists in-frame clones only, not all of them. The sample shows about 260,000 clones, approximately 91% of them seen only once. V lost 7 bases to trimming and J lost 0 bases, with 9 bases between them. Per germline, CDR1 SQVTM and CDR2 ANQGSEA. The CDR3 has 12 amino acids. The origin of this receptor is a human donor in a cohort sampled during active COVID-19. Material for sequencing was peripheral blood. The chain combines TRBV29-1 with TRBJ1-1; D ambiguous. Here the CDR3 DNA reads TGCAGCGCCTCTCAGATGAACACTGAAGCTTTCTTT. Translation gives CSASQMNTEAFF.